This T cell receptor (beta chain) originates from a study of T cell clonotyping in hematopoietic cell transplantation. Study-wide findings and caveats: At the given depth, recipient repertoires were over 95% de novo clonotypes.

Samples: about 28 days before transplant, then days 30, 100 and 180 after. This clone was detected once. Its antigen is currently unknown. The repertoire was sequenced with immunoSEQ multiplex PCR; TCRdb's copy has only in-frame clones and lacks some. This sample carries 15,000 to 20,000 clones, roughly 84% of them seen once, and the ten largest clones take around 4%. The length of the CDR3 is 14 residues. Germline CDR1 reads MGHDK; CDR2 reads SYGVNS. V gave up 5 bases and J gave up 0 bases, with 11 bases separating them. The chain is built from TRBV25-1 and TRBJ2-7; weak D call: TRBD1 (6 bases). The sequence came from a male patient in his sixties or seventies who had an allogeneic stem cell transplant from a related donor, so the T cells may come from the graft donor. Some clones in this sample may be carry-over from other donors' samples. The sequencing used PBMCs, collected 100 days after allogeneic stem cell transplant. Here the CDR3 DNA reads TGTGCCAGCAGTCCACAGGGTAGCTCCTACGAGCAGTACTTC. Its translation is CASSPQGSSYEQYF.